This T cell receptor (beta chain) was captured in a study of T cell responses to AZD1222 COVID-19 vaccine. Study findings and constraints: Only six people who got AZD1222 tested seropositive at baseline. Clonal diversity was possibly underestimated, and the donors were mostly white British, with more females. With dominance at 160-218 and 743-854, vaccine-associated CD4 TCRs spanned spike. Sampled repertoires all dated from after the peak T cell response.

Remarks on this clone: Its antigen is undetermined.

The CDR3 totals 15 residues. From germline, CDR1 is MGHRA and CDR2 YSYEKL. V was pared by 0 bases and J by 8 bases, with 9 bases of the junction left unmatched. The table came from immunoSEQ multiplex PCR; TCRdb's copy has only in-frame clones and leaves some out. This sample has roughly 120,000 clones, with roughly 86% found just once. This sequence originates from an adult in good health. Sequenced here: peripheral blood, sampled on day 0 of AZD1222 vaccination. This sequence joins TRBV4-1 and TRBJ1-2; 7 bases map to TRBD1. The CDR3 sequence is CASSQETGAPVGYTF. The CDR3, as DNA: TGCGCCAGCAGCCAAGAAACAGGGGCCCCGGTCGGCTACACCTTC.